This section outlines one T cell receptor beta chain sequence together with its context. Authors' data handling: Researchers report that nucleated cell counts were estimated from reference gene primer amplification. The data were produced by immunoSEQ multiplex PCR, yet TCRdb's version contains in-frame clones alone and is incomplete. V, J and clone size derive from that table, while D and trimming were established from the DNA sequence. The data show more than 95,000 clones, about 82% seen once. The CDR3 is 12 residues long. V was pared by 4 bases and J by 13 bases, with 8 bases of the junction left unmatched. CDR1 LNHDA and CDR2 SQIVND come from the germline V gene (reference sequence). This specimen comes from a study of blood T cell repertoires in COVID-19. Across the whole study: The study drew acute and convalescent COVID-19 samples from the United States, Italy and Spain. PBMCs, B-cell-depleted T cells, or T cells were the source of the cDNA or gDNA that made up the material.

The clonotype originates from a human donor in a cohort sampled during active COVID-19. The V gene is TRBV19, the J gene TRBJ1-2; 8 bases map to TRBD1. The sequenced material came from peripheral blood. The CDR3 here is CASSTRTGLGTF. The CDR3 DNA reads TGTGCCAGTAGTACCAGGACAGGGCTCGGCACCTTC. Variable domain in full (rest from reference TRBV19 and TRBJ1-2): DGGITQSPKYLFRKEGQNVTLSCEQNLNHDAMYWYRQDPGQGLRLIYYSQIVNDFQKGDIAEGYSVSREKKESFPLTVTSAQKNPTAFYLCASSTRTGLGTFGSGTRLTVV.